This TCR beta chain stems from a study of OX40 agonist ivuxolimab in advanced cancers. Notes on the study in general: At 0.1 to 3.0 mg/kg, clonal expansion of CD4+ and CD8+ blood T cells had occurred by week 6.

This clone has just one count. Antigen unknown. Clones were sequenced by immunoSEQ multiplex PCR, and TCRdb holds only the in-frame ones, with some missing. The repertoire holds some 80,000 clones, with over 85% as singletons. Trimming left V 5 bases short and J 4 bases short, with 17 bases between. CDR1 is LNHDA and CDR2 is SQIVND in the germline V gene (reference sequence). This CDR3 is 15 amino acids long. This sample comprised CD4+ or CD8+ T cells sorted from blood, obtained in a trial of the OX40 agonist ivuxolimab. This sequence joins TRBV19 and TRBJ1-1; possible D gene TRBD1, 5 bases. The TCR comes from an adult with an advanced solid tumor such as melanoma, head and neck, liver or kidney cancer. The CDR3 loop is CASSETGTGGTEAFF. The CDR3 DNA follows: TGTGCCAGTAGTGAGACCGGGACGGGGGGCACTGAAGCTTTCTTT. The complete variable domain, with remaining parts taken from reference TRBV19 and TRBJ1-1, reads DGGITQSPKYLFRKEGQNVTLSCEQNLNHDAMYWYRQDPGQGLRLIYYSQIVNDFQKGDIAEGYSVSREKKESFPLTVTSAQKNPTAFYLCASSETGTGGTEAFFGQGTRLTVV.